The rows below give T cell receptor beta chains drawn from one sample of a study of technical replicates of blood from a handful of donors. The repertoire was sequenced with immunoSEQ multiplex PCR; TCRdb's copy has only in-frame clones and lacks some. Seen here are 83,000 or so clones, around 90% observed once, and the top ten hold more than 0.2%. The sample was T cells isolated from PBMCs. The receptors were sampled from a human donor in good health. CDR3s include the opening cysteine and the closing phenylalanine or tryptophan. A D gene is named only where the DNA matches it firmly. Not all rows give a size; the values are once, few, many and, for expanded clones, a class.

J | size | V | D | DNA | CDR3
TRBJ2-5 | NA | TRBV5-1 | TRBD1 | TGCGCCAGCAGCGATTTGACAGGGGGCATGGGTCGAGAGACCCAGTACTTC | CASSDLTGGMGRETQYF
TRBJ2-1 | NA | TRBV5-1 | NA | TGCGCCAGCAGCTTTAGGGGGACCCGCGGTGAGCAGTTCTTC | CASSFRGTRGEQFF
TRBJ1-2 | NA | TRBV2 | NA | TGTGCCACCCGAGCTCCCTCTAACTATGGCTACACCTTC | CATRAPSNYGYTF
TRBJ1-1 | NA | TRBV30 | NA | TGTGCCTGGAGTGGGGCCTTGAACACTGAAGCTTTCTTT | CAWSGALNTEAFF
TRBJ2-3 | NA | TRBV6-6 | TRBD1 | TGTGCCAGCAGTTCTTCTCCGGGACAGGGGGCGTATTTT | CASSSSPGQGAYF
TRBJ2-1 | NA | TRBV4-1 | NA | TGCGCCAGCAGCCAAATTATCGGGGTTTACTACAATGAGCAGTTCTTC | CASSQIIGVYYNEQFF
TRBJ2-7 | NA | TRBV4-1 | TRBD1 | TGCGCCAGCAGCCAACAGGACAGGGGGCTGGACGAGCAGTACTTC | CASSQQDRGLDEQYF
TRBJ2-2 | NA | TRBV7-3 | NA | TGTGCCAGCAGCTTATTTTCCGGGGAGAACACCGGGGAGCTGTTTTTT | CASSLFSGENTGELFF
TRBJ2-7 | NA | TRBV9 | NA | TGTGCCAGCCTAACAGGGTCCCCCTACGAGCAGTACTTC | CASLTGSPYEQYF
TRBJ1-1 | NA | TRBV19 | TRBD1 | TGTGCCAGAAAGAGACGGACGACAGGGGCAGGGTTGGACACTGAAGCTTTCTTT | CARKRRTTGAGLDTEAFF
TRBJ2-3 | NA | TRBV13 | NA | TGTGCCAGCACGAAGGGGGGGCCATCAGATACGCAGTATTTT | CASTKGGPSDTQYF
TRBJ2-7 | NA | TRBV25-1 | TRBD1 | TGTGCCAGCAGTGAATCGGGACAGCTTACCTACGAGCAGTACTTC | CASSESGQLTYEQYF
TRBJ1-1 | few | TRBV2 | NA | TGTGCCAGCAGCCTTCGGGGGAACACTGAAGCTTTCTTT | CASSLRGNTEAFF
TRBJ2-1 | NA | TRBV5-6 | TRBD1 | TGTGCCAGCAGCGATGATCTAAGGGACAGGGTGATGGCCAATGAGCAGTTCTTC | CASSDDLRDRVMANEQFF
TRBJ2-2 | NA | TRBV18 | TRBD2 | TGTGCCAGCTCACCACCTAGCGGGAGTCCCGGGGAGCTGTTTTTT | CASSPPSGSPGELFF
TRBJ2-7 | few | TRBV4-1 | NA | TGCGCCAGCAGCCAAGATGTCCAGGGCCCCTTAACCTACGAGCAGTACTTC | CASSQDVQGPLTYEQYF
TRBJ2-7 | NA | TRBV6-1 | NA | TGTGCCAGCAGTGGGGCCTTCACCTACGAGCAGTACTTC | CASSGAFTYEQYF
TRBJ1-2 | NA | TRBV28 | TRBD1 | TGTGCCAGCAGTTTACGGGGGACAGGGAGGGTCTATGGCTACACCTTC | CASSLRGTGRVYGYTF
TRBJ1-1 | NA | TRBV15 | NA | TGTGCCACCAGCAACCCGGGACAGAACACTGAAGCTTTCTTT | CATSNPGQNTEAFF
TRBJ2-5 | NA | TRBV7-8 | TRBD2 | TGTGCCAGCAGCGACCGAGGGCGGGAGGCCGCGACACGAGAGACCCAGTACTTC | CASSDRGREAATRETQYF
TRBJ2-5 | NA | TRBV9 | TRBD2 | TGTGCCAGCAGCGATGCACCGGGACTAGTGTGGGAGACCCAGTACTTC | CASSDAPGLVWETQYF
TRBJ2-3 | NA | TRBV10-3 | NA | TGTGCCATCCGGGGAGAAGTTCAGGGGACAGATACGCAGTATTTT | CAIRGEVQGTDTQYF
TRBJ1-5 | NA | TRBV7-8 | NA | TGTGCCAGCAGCTTAGGGGCGGGGGGCAATCAGCCCCAGCATTTT | CASSLGAGGNQPQHF
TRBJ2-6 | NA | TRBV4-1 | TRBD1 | TGCGCCAGCAGCCAGCGACAGGGTCTAGGAGGGGCCAACGTCCTGACTTTC | CASSQRQGLGGANVLTF
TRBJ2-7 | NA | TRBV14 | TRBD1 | TGTGCCAGTCTCCCTGCCCCGACAGGGAAAACCTACGAGCAGTACTTC | CASLPAPTGKTYEQYF
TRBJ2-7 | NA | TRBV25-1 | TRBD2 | TGTGCCAGCAGCCGGGGACTAGCGGGAGCCTACGAGCAGTACTTC | CASSRGLAGAYEQYF
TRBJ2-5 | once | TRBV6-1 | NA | TGTGCCAGCAGAGGTAGCGGAGGGACCGGGGAGACCCAGTACTTC | CASRGSGGTGETQYF
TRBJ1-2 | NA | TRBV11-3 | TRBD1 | TGTGCCAGCAGCCCTGGGACAGGGTCCGGCTACACCTTC | CASSPGTGSGYTF
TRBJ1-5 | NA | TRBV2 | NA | TGTGCCAGCATGGGGCAGCTCAATCAGCCCCAGCATTTT | CASMGQLNQPQHF
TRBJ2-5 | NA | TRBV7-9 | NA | TGTGCCAGCAGCTTCACAAGCGAGGGGACCCAGTACTTC | CASSFTSEGTQYF
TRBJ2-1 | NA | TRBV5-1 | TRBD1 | TGCGCCAGCAGCTCGGAACAGGGGTCTGTTCAGTTCTTC | CASSSEQGSVQFF
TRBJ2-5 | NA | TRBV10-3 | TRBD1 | TGTGCCATCAGTGAGGGCGGCAGGGGGCGAGAGACCCAGTACTTC | CAISEGGRGRETQYF
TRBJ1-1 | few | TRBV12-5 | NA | TGTGCTAGTGGTTTGCCCCGGCGGAGGGACACTGAAGCTTTCTTT | CASGLPRRRDTEAFF
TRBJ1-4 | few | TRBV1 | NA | TGCACCAGCAGCCCCGACGCAGGTTCAACTAATGAAAAACTGTTTTTT | CTSSPDAGSTNEKLFF
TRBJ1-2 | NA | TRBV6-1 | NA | TGTGCCAGCAGTAGTTCTGCAGGGGTCCATGGCTACACCTTC | CASSSSAGVHGYTF
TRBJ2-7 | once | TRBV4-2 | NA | TGTGCCAGCAGCCAAGGTCCGGTAACCTACGAGCAGTACTTC | CASSQGPVTYEQYF
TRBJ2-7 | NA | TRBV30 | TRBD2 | TGTGCCTGGAGGGTCGCGGGAGGCTCCTACGAGCAGTACTTC | CAWRVAGGSYEQYF